Listed below are T cell receptor beta chains from one sample, sequenced in a study of blood T cell repertoires in COVID-19. Method: immunoSEQ multiplex PCR; TCRdb's copy keeps in-frame clones and lacks some. The sample records 350,000 or so clones, roughly 90% being singletons. Source material: PBMCs or T cells enriched from blood (not recorded which). The receptors were sampled from a woman under 40 who had recovered from COVID-19. Each CDR3 is given with its conserved first and last residue. A D gene is named only where the DNA matches it firmly. Size tells how often a clone was seen (once, few, many) or the class of an expanded clone, and some rows leave it out.

>TRBV18|TRBJ1-1|15|many|TRBD1
CASSRDRGMNTEAFF
TGTGCCAGCTCACGAGACAGGGGGATGAACACTGAAGCTTTCTTT
>TRBV7-2|TRBJ2-7|15|NA|TRBD2
CASSFNSGGVLEQYF
TGTGCCAGCAGCTTTAATAGCGGGGGGGTTTTAGAGCAGTACTTC
>TRBV11-3|TRBJ2-7|14|NA|TRBD2
CASSLSGGKGEQYF
TGTGCCAGCAGCCTGTCGGGGGGGAAGGGTGAGCAGTACTTC
>TRBV19|TRBJ1-2|13|once|NA
CASSPQGPYGYTF
TGTGCCAGTAGCCCCCAGGGGCCCTATGGCTACACCTTC
>TRBV5-1|TRBJ1-5|14|NA|NA
CASSLGEGNQPQHF
TGCGCCAGCAGCTTGGGGGAGGGCAATCAGCCCCAGCATTTT
>TRBV19|TRBJ2-2|12|few|NA
CATGTPTGELFF
TGTGCCACCGGGACACCCACCGGGGAGCTGTTTTTT
>TRBV6-5|TRBJ2-7|16|NA|TRBD1
CASSYSLGRGSYEQYF
TGTGCCAGCAGTTACTCGCTGGGCAGGGGGTCCTACGAGCAGTACTTC
>TRBV5-1|TRBJ1-1|15|NA|NA
CASSPTGRRNTEAFF
TGCGCCAGCAGCCCCACGGGGAGGAGGAACACTGAAGCTTTCTTT
>TRBV7-8|TRBJ2-1|13|NA|NA
CASSLGTLNEQFF
TGTGCCAGCAGCTTAGGGACACTGAATGAGCAGTTCTTC
>TRBV5-1|TRBJ2-5|14|once|NA
CASSLVGVGETQYF
TGCGCCAGCAGCTTGGTCGGGGTGGGAGAGACCCAGTACTTC
>TRBV6-6|TRBJ1-5|13|NA|NA
CASSDRQYRPQHF
TGTGCCAGCAGTGACCGACAGTACCGGCCCCAGCATTTT
>TRBV12-3/TRBV12-4|TRBJ1-4|13|NA|TRBD1
CASSSGTAEKLFF
TGTGCCAGCAGTTCGGGGACAGCGGAAAAACTGTTTTTT
>TRBV5-1|TRBJ2-7|13|NA|NA
CASSFLRGYEQYF
TGCGCCAGCAGCTTCCTACGGGGGTACGAGCAGTACTTC
>TRBV19|TRBJ1-5|15|NA|NA
CASSISQNRYQPQHF
TGTGCCAGTAGTATCTCGCAAAACAGGTATCAGCCCCAGCATTTT
>TRBV6-1|TRBJ1-5|13|NA|NA
CASSPQVNQPQHF
TGTGCCAGCAGCCCACAGGTTAATCAGCCCCAGCATTTT
>TRBV14|TRBJ2-2|13|once|NA
CASSQTRPGELFF
TGTGCCAGCAGCCAAACTAGGCCCGGGGAGCTGTTTTTT
>TRBV13|TRBJ1-5|15|NA|TRBD1
CASTRDREGNQPQHF
TGTGCCAGCACGCGGGACAGGGAGGGCAATCAGCCCCAGCATTTT
>TRBV2|TRBJ1-5|15|NA|NA
CASSLQGFGNQPQHF
TGTGCCAGCAGCCTTCAGGGGTTTGGCAATCAGCCCCAGCATTTT
>TRBV2|TRBJ2-1|15|NA|TRBD2
CASSPETSAYNEQFF
TGTGCCAGCAGCCCAGAGACTAGCGCCTACAATGAGCAGTTCTTC
>TRBV28|TRBJ1-5|12|NA|NA
CASRVGGGPQHF
TGTGCCAGCAGAGTCGGGGGGGGGCCCCAGCATTTT
>TRBV12-5|TRBJ2-2|16|NA|TRBD1
CASGLGGTATTGELFF
TGTGCTAGTGGTTTGGGGGGGACAGCCACCACCGGGGAGCTGTTTTTT
>TRBV7-2|TRBJ2-1|14|NA|TRBD2
CASRLAGRYNEQFF
TGTGCCAGTCGACTAGCGGGACGTTACAATGAGCAGTTCTTC
>TRBV16|TRBJ1-1|14|NA|TRBD1
CASSQSAQGIEAFF
TGTGCCAGCAGCCAATCGGCACAGGGGATTGAAGCTTTCTTT
>TRBV7-9|TRBJ2-5|15|NA|TRBD1
CASSQRTGDLETQYF
TGTGCCAGCAGCCAACGGACAGGGGACTTAGAGACCCAGTACTTC
>TRBV27|TRBJ1-5|15|NA|NA
CASSHDSYSNQPQHF
TGTGCCAGCAGTCACGACAGCTATAGCAATCAGCCCCAGCATTTT
>TRBV19|TRBJ1-5|15|NA|NA
CASSMALGLNQPQHF
TGTGCCAGTAGTATGGCCTTGGGACTGAATCAGCCCCAGCATTTT
>TRBV2|TRBJ1-5|14|NA|NA
CASNLAGGNQPQHF
TGTGCCAGCAACCTGGCCGGGGGCAATCAGCCCCAGCATTTT
>TRBV12-3/TRBV12-4|TRBJ2-7|13|NA|NA
CASSFLEVYEQYF
TGTGCCAGCAGTTTCTTAGAGGTCTACGAGCAGTACTTC
>TRBV7-9|TRBJ2-3|11|NA|NA
CAGAKGDTQYF
TGTGCCGGTGCTAAGGGGGATACGCAGTATTTT
>TRBV27|TRBJ2-7|14|NA|TRBD2
CASRLAGGTYEQYF
TGTGCCAGCAGACTAGCGGGAGGCACCTACGAGCAGTACTTC
>TRBV11-2|TRBJ1-1|12|once|TRBD1
CASSRDRSGAFF
TGTGCCAGCTCACGGGACAGGTCCGGGGCTTTCTTT
>TRBV11-2|TRBJ2-7|13|many|NA
CASSGRGRYEQYF
TGTGCCAGCAGCGGGCGGGGGCGTTACGAGCAGTACTTC
>TRBV6-5|TRBJ2-3|15|NA|NA
CASSYKEGGTDTQYF
TGTGCCAGCAGTTACAAAGAGGGGGGCACAGATACGCAGTATTTT
>TRBV9|TRBJ2-1|14|NA|NA
CASSVATRRVEQFF
TGTGCCAGCAGCGTAGCCACTAGGAGGGTTGAGCAGTTCTTC
>TRBV6-2/TRBV6-3|TRBJ1-1|18|NA|NA
CASSYSTGTIGANTEAFF
TGTGCCAGCAGTTACTCGACCGGGACAATTGGCGCGAACACTGAAGCTTTCTTT
>TRBV19|TRBJ2-1|18|once|NA
CASSIDWRDSKSYNEQFF
TGTGCCAGTAGTATAGATTGGCGGGACTCGAAATCCTACAATGAGCAGTTCTTC
>TRBV5-1|TRBJ2-2|15|NA|TRBD1
CASSGRQGAGGELFF
TGCGCCAGCAGCGGCAGACAGGGGGCTGGCGGGGAGCTGTTTTTT
>TRBV19|TRBJ2-2|15|NA|NA
CASSIRGKLAGELFF
TGTGCCAGTAGTATCCGGGGGAAGTTAGCCGGGGAGCTGTTTTTT
>TRBV5-5|TRBJ1-2|14|few|NA
CASSSIGGNYGYTF
TGTGCCAGCAGCTCGATAGGGGGTAACTATGGCTACACCTTC
>TRBV6-2/TRBV6-3|TRBJ2-7|13|NA|NA
CASSYTGKYEQYF
TGTGCCAGCAGTTATACCGGGAAGTACGAGCAGTACTTC
>TRBV6-6|TRBJ2-7|14|NA|NA
CASSSYRASYEQYF
TGTGCCAGCAGTTCATACAGGGCTAGCTACGAGCAGTACTTC
>TRBV19|TRBJ2-3|16|NA|TRBD2
CASSRTGLAGEDTQYF
TGTGCCAGTAGTAGAACCGGACTAGCGGGAGAGGATACGCAGTATTTT
>TRBV28|TRBJ2-1|16|NA|TRBD2
CASSLDSSGSENEQFF
TGTGCCAGCAGTTTAGATTCTAGCGGGAGTGAGAATGAGCAGTTCTTC
>TRBV7-8|TRBJ2-1|18|NA|TRBD1
CASSLAGRTGGRVNEQFF
TGTGCCAGCAGCTTAGCGGGGAGGACAGGGGGCCGGGTAAATGAGCAGTTCTTC
>TRBV3-1/TRBV3-2|TRBJ2-3|16|NA|TRBD2
CASSLRLAGVTDTQYF
TGTGCCAGCAGCCTCAGACTAGCGGGAGTCACAGATACGCAGTATTTT
>TRBV28|TRBJ1-6|12|NA|NA
CASSFENSPLHF
TGTGCCAGCAGTTTTGAGAATTCACCCCTCCACTTT
>TRBV5-4|TRBJ2-3|12|NA|NA
CASSFGWDTQYF
TGTGCCAGCAGCTTCGGTTGGGATACGCAGTATTTT
>TRBV6-5|TRBJ2-3|15|once|TRBD2
CASSYVPGRGDTQYF
TGTGCCAGCAGTTACGTCCCAGGGAGGGGAGATACGCAGTATTTT
>TRBV10-3|TRBJ1-2|20|NA|TRBD1
CAISESIPKRPGQRSYGYTF
TGTGCCATCAGTGAGTCGATCCCCAAAAGACCGGGACAGAGAAGCTATGGCTACACCTTC
>TRBV30|TRBJ2-7|16|NA|TRBD2
CAWSGGLAGLSYEQYF
TGTGCCTGGAGTGGAGGACTAGCGGGGTTGTCCTACGAGCAGTACTTC
>TRBV4-1|TRBJ2-7|14|NA|NA
CASSQPYLSYEQYF
TGCGCCAGCAGCCAACCCTATTTATCCTACGAGCAGTACTTC
>TRBV10-3|TRBJ2-7|15|NA|TRBD2
CAIRSVTSGPYEQYF
TGTGCCATCAGGTCCGTGACTAGCGGCCCCTACGAGCAGTACTTC